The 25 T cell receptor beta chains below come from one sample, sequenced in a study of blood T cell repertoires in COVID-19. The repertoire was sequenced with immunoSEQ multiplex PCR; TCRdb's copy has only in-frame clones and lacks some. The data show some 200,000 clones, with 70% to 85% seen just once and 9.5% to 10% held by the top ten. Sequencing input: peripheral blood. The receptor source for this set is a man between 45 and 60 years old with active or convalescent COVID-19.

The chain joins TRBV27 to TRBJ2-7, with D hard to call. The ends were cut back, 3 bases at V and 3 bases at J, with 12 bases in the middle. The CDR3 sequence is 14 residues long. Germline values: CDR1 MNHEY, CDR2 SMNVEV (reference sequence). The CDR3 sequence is CASSLGPENYEQYF. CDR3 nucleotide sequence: TGTGCCAGCAGTTTGGGCCCAGAGAACTACGAGCAGTACTTC.

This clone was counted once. The CDR3 sequence: CASSSGFFTGELFF. The CDR3 DNA is TGTGCCAGCAGTTCAGGGTTTTTCACCGGGGAGCTGTTTTTT. The chain has TRBV27 and TRBJ2-2; possible D gene TRBD1, 5 bases. Germline CDR1 is MNHEY and CDR2 is SMNVEV (reference sequence). Deletions cut 4 bases from V and 4 bases from J, with 10 bases between. The CDR3 totals 14 residues.

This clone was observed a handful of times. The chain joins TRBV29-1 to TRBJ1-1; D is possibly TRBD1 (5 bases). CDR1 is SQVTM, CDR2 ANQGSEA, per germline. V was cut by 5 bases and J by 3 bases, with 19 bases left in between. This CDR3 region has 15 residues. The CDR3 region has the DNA TGCAGCGTTTCCCCCGAGGCGACAGAGGACACTGAAGCTTTCTTT. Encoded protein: CSVSPEATEDTEAFF.

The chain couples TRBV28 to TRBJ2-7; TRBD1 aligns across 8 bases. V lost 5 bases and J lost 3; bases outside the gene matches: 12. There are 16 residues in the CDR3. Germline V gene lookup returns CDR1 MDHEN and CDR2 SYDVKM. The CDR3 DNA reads TGTGCCAGCAGTCTTTCAGGGGGCGCGGACTACTACGAGCAGTACTTC. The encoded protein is CASSLSGGADYYEQYF. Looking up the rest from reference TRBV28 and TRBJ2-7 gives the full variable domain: DVKVTQSSRYLVKRTGEKVFLECVQDMDHENMFWYRQDPGLGLRLIYFSYDVKMKEKGDIPEGYSVSREKKERFSLILESASTNQTSMYLCASSLSGGADYYEQYFGPGTRLTVT.

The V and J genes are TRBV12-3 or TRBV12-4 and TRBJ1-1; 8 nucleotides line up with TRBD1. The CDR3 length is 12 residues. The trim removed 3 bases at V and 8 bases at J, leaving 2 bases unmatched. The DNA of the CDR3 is TGTGCCAGCAGTTTTGCAGGGGGCGAAGCTTTCTTT. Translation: CASSFAGGEAFF.

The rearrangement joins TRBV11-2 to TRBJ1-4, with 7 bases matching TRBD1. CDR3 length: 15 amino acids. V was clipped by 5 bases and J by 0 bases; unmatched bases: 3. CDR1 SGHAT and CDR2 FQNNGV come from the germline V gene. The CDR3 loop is CASSLGGATNEKLFF. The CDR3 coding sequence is TGTGCCAGCAGCCTAGGGGGCGCAACTAATGAAAAACTGTTTTTT.

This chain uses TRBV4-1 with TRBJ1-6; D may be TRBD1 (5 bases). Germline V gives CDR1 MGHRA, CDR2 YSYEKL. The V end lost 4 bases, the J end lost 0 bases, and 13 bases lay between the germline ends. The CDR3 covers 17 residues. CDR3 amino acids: CASSPAGRGSYNSPLHF. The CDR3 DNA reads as TGCGCCAGCAGCCCCGCGGGACGGGGCTCCTATAATTCACCCCTCCACTTT.

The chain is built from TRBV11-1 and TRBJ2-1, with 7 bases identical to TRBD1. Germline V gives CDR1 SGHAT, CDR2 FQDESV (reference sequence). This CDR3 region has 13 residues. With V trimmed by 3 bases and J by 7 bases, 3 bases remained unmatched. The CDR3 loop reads CASSFNRGNEQFF. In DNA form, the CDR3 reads TGTGCCAGCAGCTTTAACAGGGGAAATGAGCAGTTCTTC. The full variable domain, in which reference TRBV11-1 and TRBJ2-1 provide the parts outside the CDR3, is EAEVAQSPRYKITEKSQAVAFWCDPISGHATLYWYRQILGQGPELLVQFQDESVVDDSQLPKDRFSAERLKGVDSTLKIQPAELGDSAMYLCASSFNRGNEQFFGPGTRLTVL.

In DNA form, the CDR3 reads TGTGCCAGCAGTGAATCGGGGAGCAATCAGCCCCAGCATTTT. Translation gives CASSESGSNQPQHF. V usage is TRBV25-1 and J usage is TRBJ1-5; no clear D. V lost 1 base to trimming and J lost 1 base, with 5 bases between them. CDR1 is MGHDK and CDR2 is SYGVNS in the germline V gene. The CDR3 consists of 14 residues.

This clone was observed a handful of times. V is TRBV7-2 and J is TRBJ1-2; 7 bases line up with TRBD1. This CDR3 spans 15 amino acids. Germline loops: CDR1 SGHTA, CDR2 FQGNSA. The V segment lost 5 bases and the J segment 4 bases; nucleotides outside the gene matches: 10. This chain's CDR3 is CASSPGDSGSYGYTF. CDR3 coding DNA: TGTGCCAGCAGCCCAGGGGACAGTGGAAGCTATGGCTACACCTTC.

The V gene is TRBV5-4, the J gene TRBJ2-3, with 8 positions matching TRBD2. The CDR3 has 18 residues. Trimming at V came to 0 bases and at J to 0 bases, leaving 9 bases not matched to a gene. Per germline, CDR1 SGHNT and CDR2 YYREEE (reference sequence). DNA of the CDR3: TGTGCCAGCAGCTTGGGAGGGCGACTAGCGATTAGCACAGATACGCAGTATTTT. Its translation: CASSLGGRLAISTDTQYF. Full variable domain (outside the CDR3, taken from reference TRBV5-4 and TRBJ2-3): ETGVTQSPTHLIKTRGQQVTLRCSSQSGHNTVSWYQQALGQGPQFIFQYYREEENGRGNFPPRFSGLQFPNYSSELNVNALELDDSALYLCASSLGGRLAISTDTQYFGPGTRLTVL.

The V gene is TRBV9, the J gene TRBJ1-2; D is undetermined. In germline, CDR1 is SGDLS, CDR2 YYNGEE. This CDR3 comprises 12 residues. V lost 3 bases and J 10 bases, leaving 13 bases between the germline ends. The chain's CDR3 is CASSAEDGSYTF. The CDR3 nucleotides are TGTGCCAGCAGCGCGGAGGACGGATCCTACACCTTC.

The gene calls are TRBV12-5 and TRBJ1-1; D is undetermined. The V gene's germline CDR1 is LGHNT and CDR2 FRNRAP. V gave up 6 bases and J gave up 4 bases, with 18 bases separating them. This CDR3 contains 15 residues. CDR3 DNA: TGTGCTAGTGGCCCCGGGAGGGTCGAAGGCACTGAAGCTTTCTTT. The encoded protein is CASGPGRVEGTEAFF. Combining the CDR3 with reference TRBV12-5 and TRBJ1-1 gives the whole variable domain DARVTQTPRHKVTEMGQEVTMRCQPILGHNTVFWYRQTMMQGLELLAYFRNRAPLDDSGMPKDRFSAEMPDATLATLKIQPSEPRDSAVYFCASGPGRVEGTEAFFGQGTRLTVV.

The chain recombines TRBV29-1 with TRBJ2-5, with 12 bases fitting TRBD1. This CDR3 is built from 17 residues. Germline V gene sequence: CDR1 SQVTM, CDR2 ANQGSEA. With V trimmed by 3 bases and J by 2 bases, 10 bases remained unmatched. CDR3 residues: CSVDRDRGPTRQETQYF. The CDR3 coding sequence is TGCAGCGTTGACCGGGACAGGGGGCCCACCCGTCAAGAGACCCAGTACTTC.

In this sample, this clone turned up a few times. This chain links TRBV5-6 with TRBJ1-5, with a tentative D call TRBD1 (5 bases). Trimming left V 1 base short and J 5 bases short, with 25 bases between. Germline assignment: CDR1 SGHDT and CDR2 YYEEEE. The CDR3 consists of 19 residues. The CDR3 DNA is TGTGCCAGCAGCTTGACTCTCTTCCCTAGACAGCTAGTCGATCAGCCCCAGCATTTT. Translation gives CASSLTLFPRQLVDQPQHF.

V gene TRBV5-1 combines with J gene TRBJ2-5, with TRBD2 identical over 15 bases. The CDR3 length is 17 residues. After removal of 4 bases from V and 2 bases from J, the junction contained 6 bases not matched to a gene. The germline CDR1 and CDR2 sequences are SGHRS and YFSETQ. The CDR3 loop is CASSPGTSGGRQETQYF. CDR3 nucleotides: TGCGCCAGCAGCCCCGGGACTAGCGGGGGGCGGCAAGAGACCCAGTACTTC.

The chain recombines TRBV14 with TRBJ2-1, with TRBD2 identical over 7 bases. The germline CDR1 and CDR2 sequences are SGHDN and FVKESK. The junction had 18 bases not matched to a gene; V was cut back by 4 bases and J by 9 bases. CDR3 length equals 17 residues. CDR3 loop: CASSPAGRGFLDGEQFF. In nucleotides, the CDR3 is TGTGCCAGCAGCCCAGCGGGGAGAGGCTTTCTCGACGGTGAGCAGTTCTTC.

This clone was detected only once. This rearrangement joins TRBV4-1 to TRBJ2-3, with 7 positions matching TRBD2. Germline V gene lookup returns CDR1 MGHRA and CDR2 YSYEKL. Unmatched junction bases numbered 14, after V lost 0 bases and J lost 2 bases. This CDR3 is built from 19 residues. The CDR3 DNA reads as TGCGCCAGCAGCCAAGATCACAGCCCTGCGGCGGGAGCCACAGATACGCAGTATTTT. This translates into CASSQDHSPAAGATDTQYF.

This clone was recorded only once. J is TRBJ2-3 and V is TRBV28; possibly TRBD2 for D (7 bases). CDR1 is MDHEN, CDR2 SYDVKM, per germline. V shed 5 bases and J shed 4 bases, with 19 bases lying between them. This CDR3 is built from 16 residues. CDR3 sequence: CASSEGGNGIADTQYF. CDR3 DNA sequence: TGTGCCAGCAGTGAGGGGGGGAACGGGATCGCAGATACGCAGTATTTT.

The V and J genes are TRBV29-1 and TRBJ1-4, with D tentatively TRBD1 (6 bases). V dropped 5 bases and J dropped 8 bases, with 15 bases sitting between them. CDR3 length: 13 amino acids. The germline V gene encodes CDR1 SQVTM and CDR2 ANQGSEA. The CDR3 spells CSVRTVGVEKLFF. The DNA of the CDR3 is TGCAGCGTTAGGACAGTGGGGGTGGAAAAACTGTTTTTT.

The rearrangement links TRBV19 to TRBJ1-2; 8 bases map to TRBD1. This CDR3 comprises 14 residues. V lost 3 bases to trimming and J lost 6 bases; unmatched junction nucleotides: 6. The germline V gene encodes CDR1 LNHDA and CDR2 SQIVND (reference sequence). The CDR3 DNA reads TGTGCCAGTAGTATCGCGACAGGGGAACATGGCTACACCTTC. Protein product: CASSIATGEHGYTF.

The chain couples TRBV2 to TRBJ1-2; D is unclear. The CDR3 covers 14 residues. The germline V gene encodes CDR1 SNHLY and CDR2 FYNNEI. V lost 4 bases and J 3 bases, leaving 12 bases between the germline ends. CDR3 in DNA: TGTGCCAGCAGTGCTAGTAACACCGACTATGGCTACACCTTC. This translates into CASSASNTDYGYTF. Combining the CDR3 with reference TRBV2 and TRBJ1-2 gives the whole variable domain EPEVTQTPSHQVTQMGQEVILRCVPISNHLYFYWYRQILGQKVEFLVSFYNNEISEKSEIFDDQFSVERPDGSNFTLKIRSTKLEDSAMYFCASSASNTDYGYTFGSGTRLTVV.

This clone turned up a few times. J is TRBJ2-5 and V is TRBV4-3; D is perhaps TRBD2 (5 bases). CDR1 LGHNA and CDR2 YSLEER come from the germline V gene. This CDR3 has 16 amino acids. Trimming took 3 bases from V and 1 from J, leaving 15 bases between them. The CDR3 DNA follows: TGCGCCAGCAGCCAGGCGCGAGGGCCCCCCCAAGAGACCCAGTACTTC. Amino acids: CASSQARGPPQETQYF.

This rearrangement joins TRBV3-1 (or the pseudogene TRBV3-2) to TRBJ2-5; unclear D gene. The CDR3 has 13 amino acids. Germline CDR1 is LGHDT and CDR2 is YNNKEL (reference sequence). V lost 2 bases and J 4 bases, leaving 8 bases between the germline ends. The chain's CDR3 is CASSQNNGETQYF. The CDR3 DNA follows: TGTGCCAGCAGCCAAAATAACGGAGAGACCCAGTACTTC.

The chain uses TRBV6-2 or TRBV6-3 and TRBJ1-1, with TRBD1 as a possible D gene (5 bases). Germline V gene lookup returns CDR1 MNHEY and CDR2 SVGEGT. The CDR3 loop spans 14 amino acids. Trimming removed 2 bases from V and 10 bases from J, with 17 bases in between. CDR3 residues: CASSYAPLGRGAFF. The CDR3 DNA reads TGTGCCAGCAGTTACGCCCCCCTGGGGCGGGGAGCTTTCTTT.